This entry concerns a single TCR beta chain. This sample stems from a study of blood T cell repertoires in COVID-19. Study-wide background: T cells, B-cell-depleted T cells, or PBMCs provided the cDNA or gDNA that served as material.

Sequenced by immunoSEQ multiplex PCR; TCRdb stores in-frame clones only, minus some. The sample has roughly 300,000 clones; 89% are singletons. The source of this sequence is a woman younger than 45 with COVID-19, enrolled during active disease. What was sequenced was peripheral blood.

The CDR3 DNA sequence: TGTGCCAGCACCCAGTTAAATGAGCAGTTCTTC. Translation gives CASTQLNEQFF. This chain joins TRBV28 and TRBJ2-1; no clear D gene. From germline, CDR1 is MDHEN and CDR2 SYDVKM. The CDR3 totals 11 residues. V lost 7 bases to trimming and J lost 7 bases, with 8 bases between them. Drawing the rest from reference TRBV28 and TRBJ2-1, the complete variable domain is DVKVTQSSRYLVKRTGEKVFLECVQDMDHENMFWYRQDPGLGLRLIYFSYDVKMKEKGDIPEGYSVSREKKERFSLILESASTNQTSMYLCASTQLNEQFFGPGTRLTVL.